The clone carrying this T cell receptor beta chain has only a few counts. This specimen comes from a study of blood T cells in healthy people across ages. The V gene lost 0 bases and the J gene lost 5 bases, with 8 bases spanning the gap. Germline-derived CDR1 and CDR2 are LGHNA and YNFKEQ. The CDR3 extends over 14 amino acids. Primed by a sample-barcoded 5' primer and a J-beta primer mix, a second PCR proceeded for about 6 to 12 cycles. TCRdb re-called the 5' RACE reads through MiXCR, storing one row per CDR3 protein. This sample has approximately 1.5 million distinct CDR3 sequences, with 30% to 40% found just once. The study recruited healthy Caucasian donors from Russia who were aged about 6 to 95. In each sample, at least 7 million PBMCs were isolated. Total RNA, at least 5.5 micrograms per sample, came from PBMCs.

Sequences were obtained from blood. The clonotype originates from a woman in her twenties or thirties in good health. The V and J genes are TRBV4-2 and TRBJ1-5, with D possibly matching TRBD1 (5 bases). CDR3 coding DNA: TGTGCCAGCAGCCAAGAATCGGGGGATCAGCCCCAGCATTTT. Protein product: CASSQESGDQPQHF.